This entry lists 19 T cell receptor beta chains sequenced from one sample in a study of blood T cells in healthy people across ages. A second PCR, run for roughly 7 to 11 cycles, used a sample-barcoded 5' primer plus a J-beta primer mix. TCRdb itself ran the 5' RACE reads through MiXCR, one entry per CDR3 protein. The sample yields around 700,000 distinct CDR3 sequences, just under 25% seen once. This sample also belongs to another study, concerning T cells of mothers and their children.

The sequenced material came from blood. The receptors come from a boy younger than 18 in good health.

In this sample, this clonotype turned up a few times. CDR3 sequence: CSVVLAGSLQETQYF. The CDR3 DNA is TGCAGCGTTGTACTAGCGGGGAGTCTCCAAGAGACCCAGTACTTC. The chain carries TRBV29-1 and TRBJ2-5, with 10 bases matching TRBD2. CDR1 and CDR2 (germline): SQVTM, ANQGSEA. J was trimmed by 1 base and V by 4 bases; bases with no gene match: 6. The CDR3 is 15 residues long.

This clonotype came up many times. The rearrangement uses TRBV28 and TRBJ1-4; D remains unclear. This CDR3 has 14 residues. Trimming pared 3 bases from V and 7 bases from J, leaving 12 bases between. Germline-derived CDR1 and CDR2 are MDHEN and SYDVKM. Written as DNA, the CDR3 is TGTGCCAGCAGTTTCACCAGGCGCCTTGAAAAACTGTTTTTT. It is translated as CASSFTRRLEKLFF.

The V gene is TRBV18, the J gene TRBJ1-1; a possible D gene is TRBD1 (6 bases). The V gene's germline CDR1 is KGHSH and CDR2 LQKENI. The V end was cut by 3 bases, the J end by 2 bases, with 16 bases between. The CDR3 is 16 residues long. CDR3 in amino acids: CASSPSRGGVNTEAFF. CDR3 DNA sequence: TGTGCCAGCTCACCCTCTAGGGGGGGGGTAAACACTGAAGCTTTCTTT.

A few counts support this clonotype. For the CDR3, the DNA is TGCAGTGCTTATACCCCCGGGACAGGGACCCACGAGCAGTACTTC. Its protein is CSAYTPGTGTHEQYF. The chain joins TRBV20-1 to TRBJ2-7; 9 nucleotides line up with TRBD1. Germline trimming cut 5 bases from V and 5 bases from J; bases unmatched to any gene: 13. This CDR3 contains 15 residues. Germline lookup yields CDR1 DFQATT and CDR2 SNEGSKA (reference sequence).

The chain links TRBV12-3 or TRBV12-4 to TRBJ2-1, with 12 positions matching TRBD2. The CDR3 consists of 17 residues. Trimming took 7 bases from V and 2 from J; bases not matched to a gene: 9. As DNA, the CDR3 is TGTGCCAGCACCCTCAGGACTAGCGGGACCCCCTACAATGAGCAGTTCTTC. Its translation: CASTLRTSGTPYNEQFF.

This chain uses TRBV29-1 with TRBJ1-1, with 9 positions matching TRBD1. Germline V lookup: CDR1 SQVTM, CDR2 ANQGSEA. J gave up 5 bases and V 2 bases, and 3 bases lay outside the gene matches. The CDR3 has 13 amino acids. CDR3 sequence (DNA): TGCAGCGTTGAAATGACAGGGGGAACTGAAGCTTTCTTT. Its translation is CSVEMTGGTEAFF. Variable domain in full (rest from reference TRBV29-1 and TRBJ1-1): SAVISQKPSRDICQRGTSLTIQCQVDSQVTMMFWYRQQPGQSLTLIATANQGSEATYESGFVIDKFPISRPNLTFSTLTVSNMSPEDSSIYLCSVEMTGGTEAFFGQGTRLTVV.

This clonotype was seen only a few times. The chain has TRBV20-1 and TRBJ2-3, with D unclear. The ends were cut back, 6 bases at V and 0 bases at J, with 16 bases in the middle. The germline gives CDR1 DFQATT, CDR2 SNEGSKA (reference sequence). CDR3 length: 15 amino acids. The CDR3 coding sequence is TGCAGTGCCATAGATGTGGGAAGAAGCACAGATACGCAGTATTTT. Translation gives CSAIDVGRSTDTQYF.

The table lists this clonotype with a few counts. This chain uses TRBV20-1 with TRBJ2-5; TRBD2 agrees at 11 bases. Gene TRBJ2-1 matches the end of the DNA better, so the J call may be wrong. Germline V gives CDR1 DFQATT, CDR2 SNEGSKA (reference sequence). The CDR3 runs to 14 residues. Written as DNA, the CDR3 is TGCAGTGCTAGAGATTTAGCGGGAGGGGGTGAGCAGTTCTTC. It translates to CSARDLAGGGEQFF.

This chain uses TRBV28 with TRBJ2-1; D might be TRBD2 (6 bases). Germline lookup yields CDR1 MDHEN and CDR2 SYDVKM. V lost 3 bases and J 1 base, leaving 10 bases between the germline ends. The CDR3 sequence is 15 residues long. CDR3 nucleotide sequence: TGTGCCAGCAGTTTTCCGGGAGTGTCCTACAATGAGCAGTTCTTC. Its translation: CASSFPGVSYNEQFF.

The V gene is TRBV3-1, the J gene TRBJ2-7, with 14 positions matching TRBD2. The J segment lost 5 bases and the V segment lost 4 bases, leaving 7 bases of the junction unmatched. The CDR3 loop spans 16 amino acids. CDR1 LGHDT and CDR2 YNNKEL come from the germline V gene (reference sequence). The CDR3 here is CASSRLGTSGGDEQYF. In nucleotides, the CDR3 is TGTGCCAGCAGCCGACTAGGGACTAGCGGGGGAGACGAGCAGTACTTC.

The sample holds a few counts of this clonotype. J is TRBJ2-3 and V is TRBV7-2; 9 bases agree with TRBD2. Germline loops: CDR1 SGHTA, CDR2 FQGNSA. The CDR3 spans 15 residues. V trimming: 2 bases; J trimming: 6 bases; junction bases outside the gene matches: 6. CDR3 nucleotides: TGTGCCAGCAGCTTATTAGCGGGGGAGGGGGATACGCAGTATTTT. Its protein is CASSLLAGEGDTQYF.

The chain links TRBV7-8 to TRBJ2-1, with TRBD2 matching 14 bases. J lost 14 bases, V lost 5 bases, and 14 bases had no gene match. The germline V gene encodes CDR1 SGHVS and CDR2 FQNEAQ. The CDR3 has 16 amino acids. The DNA of the CDR3 is TGTGCCAGCAGCGTAAAACAGGGACTAGCGGGAGAGCGAAAGTTCTTC. Protein product: CASSVKQGLAGERKFF.

This clonotype was counted only a few times. The V gene is TRBV28, the J gene TRBJ2-5; 7 bases align to TRBD2. This CDR3 has 14 amino acids. The ends lost 3 bases at V and 7 bases at J; junction bases unmatched: 8. From germline, CDR1 is MDHEN and CDR2 SYDVKM. For the CDR3, the DNA is TGTGCCAGCAGTTTGGGGGGGACTTTGGGGACCCAGTACTTC. Amino acid sequence: CASSLGGTLGTQYF.

This clonotype was counted a few times. A junction end diverges from the germline sequence, so it may reflect a read error. V is TRBV3-1 and J is TRBJ2-1, with a weak D call TRBD1 (5 bases). Germline CDR1 and CDR2: LGHDT and YNNKEL (reference sequence). The CDR3 has 17 residues. CDR3 in DNA: TGTGCCAGCAGCCCTAGGGGAACACCGAGCTCCTACAACGAGCAGTTCTTC. Translated: CASSPRGTPSSYNEQFF.

This clonotype was counted between two and nine times. Written as DNA, the CDR3 is TGCAGTGCTCGAACATACACAGGGGATACGCAGTATTTT. Translated: CSARTYTGDTQYF. The genes are TRBV20-1 and TRBJ2-3, with D perhaps TRBD1 (6 bases). There are 13 residues in the CDR3. V was trimmed by 5 bases and J by 6 bases, leaving 15 bases between them. CDR1 is DFQATT, CDR2 SNEGSKA, per germline (reference sequence).

This sequence joins TRBV5-1 and TRBJ1-1, with D maybe TRBD1 (5 bases). Germline V CDR1 and CDR2: SGHRS, YFSETQ. This CDR3 is 14 amino acids long. The V gene lost 1 base and the J gene lost 1 base, with 8 bases spanning the gap. The CDR3 sequence is CASSLSGTNTEAFF. DNA for the CDR3: TGCGCCAGCAGCTTGAGTGGGACGAACACTGAAGCTTTCTTT.

This clonotype has more than one count but fewer than ten. The chain recombines TRBV6-2 or TRBV6-3 with TRBJ2-5; D gene ambiguous. This CDR3 is 15 amino acids long. The germline V gene encodes CDR1 MNHEY and CDR2 SVGEGT. V was shortened by 0 bases and J by 1 base, with 9 bases between the two germline ends. The CDR3 sequence is CASSYSVGIQETQYF. The CDR3 bases are TGTGCCAGCAGTTACTCGGTGGGGATCCAAGAGACCCAGTACTTC.

The sample holds a few counts of this clonotype. The V call is TRBV7-9, the J call TRBJ1-1; TRBD1 agrees at 8 bases. Trimming cost V 4 bases and J 6 bases; bases outside gene matches: 7. The germline CDR1 and CDR2 sequences are SEHNR and FQNEAQ (reference sequence). The CDR3 covers 14 residues. DNA of the CDR3: TGTGCCAGCAGCTCAGGACAGGGAGTCCCTGAAGCTTTCTTT. This translates into CASSSGQGVPEAFF.

The V gene is TRBV5-1, the J gene TRBJ2-3; D is unresolved. CDR3 length: 13 residues. Germline assignment: CDR1 SGHRS and CDR2 YFSETQ. The V gene lost 6 bases and the J gene lost 3 bases, with 11 bases spanning the gap. CDR3: CASKEPGTDTQYF. The CDR3 DNA reads as TGCGCCAGCAAGGAGCCCGGTACAGATACGCAGTATTTT.